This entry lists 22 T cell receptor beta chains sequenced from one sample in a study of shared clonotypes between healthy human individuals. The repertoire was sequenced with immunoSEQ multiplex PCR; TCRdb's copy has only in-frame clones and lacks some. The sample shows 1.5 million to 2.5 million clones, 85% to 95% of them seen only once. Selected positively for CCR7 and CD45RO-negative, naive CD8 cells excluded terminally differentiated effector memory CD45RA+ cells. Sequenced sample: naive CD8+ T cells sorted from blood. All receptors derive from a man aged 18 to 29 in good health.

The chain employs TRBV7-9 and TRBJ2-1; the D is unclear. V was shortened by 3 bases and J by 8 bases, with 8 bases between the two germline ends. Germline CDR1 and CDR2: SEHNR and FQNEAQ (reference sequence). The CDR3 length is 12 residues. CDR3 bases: TGTGCCAGCAGCTTGAGGATCGATGAGCAGTTCTTC. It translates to CASSLRIDEQFF.

CDR3 amino acids: CASSLEVRITDTQYF. Written as DNA, the CDR3 is TGTGCCAGCAGCTTAGAGGTTCGAATCACAGATACGCAGTATTTT. The rearrangement links TRBV7-8 to TRBJ2-3; D unresolved. Trimming cost V 1 base and J 2 bases, with 10 bases left between them. CDR1 and CDR2 from the germline V gene are SGHVS and FQNEAQ. This CDR3 comprises 15 residues.

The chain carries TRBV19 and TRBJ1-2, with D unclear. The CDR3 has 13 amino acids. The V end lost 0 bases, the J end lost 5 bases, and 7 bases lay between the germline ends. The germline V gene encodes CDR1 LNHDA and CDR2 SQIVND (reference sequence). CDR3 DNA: TGTGCCAGTAGTATAGATATCACGTATGGCTACACCTTC. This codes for CASSIDITYGYTF.

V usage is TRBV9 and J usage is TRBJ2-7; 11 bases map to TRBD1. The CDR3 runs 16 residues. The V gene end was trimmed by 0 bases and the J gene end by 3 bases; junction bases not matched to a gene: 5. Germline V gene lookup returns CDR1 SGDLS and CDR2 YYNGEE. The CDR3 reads CASSVGAGTGGYEQYF. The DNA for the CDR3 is TGTGCCAGCAGCGTAGGTGCCGGGACAGGGGGCTACGAGCAGTACTTC.

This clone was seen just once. CDR3 region: CASSGQGANTIYF. The CDR3 nucleotides are TGTGCCAGCAGCGGACAGGGAGCAAACACCATATATTTT. The rearrangement uses TRBV9 and TRBJ1-3; 7 nucleotides match TRBD1. Looked up from germline, CDR1 is SGDLS and CDR2 is YYNGEE. CDR3 size: 13 residues. J gave up 6 bases and V 3 bases, and 3 bases lay outside the gene matches.

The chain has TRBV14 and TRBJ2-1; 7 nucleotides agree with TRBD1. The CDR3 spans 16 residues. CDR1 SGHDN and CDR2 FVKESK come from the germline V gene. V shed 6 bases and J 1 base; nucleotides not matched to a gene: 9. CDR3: CASSPTTGESYNEQFF. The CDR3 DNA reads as TGTGCCAGCAGTCCTACCACAGGGGAATCCTACAATGAGCAGTTCTTC. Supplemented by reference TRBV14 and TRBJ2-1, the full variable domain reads EAGVTQFPSHSVIEKGQTVTLRCDPISGHDNLYWYRRVMGKEIKFLLHFVKESKQDESGMPNNRFLAERTGGTYSTLKVQPAELEDSGVYFCASSPTTGESYNEQFFGPGTRLTVL.

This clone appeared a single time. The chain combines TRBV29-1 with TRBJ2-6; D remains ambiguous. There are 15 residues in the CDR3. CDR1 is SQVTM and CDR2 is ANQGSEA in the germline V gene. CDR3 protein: CSQPGWGSGANVLTF. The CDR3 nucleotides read TGCAGTCAGCCCGGGTGGGGCTCTGGGGCCAACGTCCTGACTTTC.

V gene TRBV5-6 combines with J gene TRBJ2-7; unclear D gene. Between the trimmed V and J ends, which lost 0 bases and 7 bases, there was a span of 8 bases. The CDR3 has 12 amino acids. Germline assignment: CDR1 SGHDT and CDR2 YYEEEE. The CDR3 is CASSLDMLEQYF. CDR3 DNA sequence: TGTGCCAGCAGCTTGGACATGTTGGAGCAGTACTTC.

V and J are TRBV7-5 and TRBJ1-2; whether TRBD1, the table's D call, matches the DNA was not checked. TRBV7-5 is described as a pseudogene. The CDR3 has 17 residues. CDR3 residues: CARSLPMWDRTRYGYTF. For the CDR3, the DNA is TGTGCCAGAAGCTTACCTATGTGGGACAGGACCCGTTATGGCTACACCTTC.

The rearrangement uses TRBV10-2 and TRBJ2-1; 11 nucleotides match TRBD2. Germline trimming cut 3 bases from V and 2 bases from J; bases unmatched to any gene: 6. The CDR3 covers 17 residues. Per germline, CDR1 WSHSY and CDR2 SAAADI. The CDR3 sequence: CASSDIAGGPTYNEQFF. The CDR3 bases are TGCGCCAGCAGTGATATAGCGGGAGGGCCGACCTACAATGAGCAGTTCTTC.

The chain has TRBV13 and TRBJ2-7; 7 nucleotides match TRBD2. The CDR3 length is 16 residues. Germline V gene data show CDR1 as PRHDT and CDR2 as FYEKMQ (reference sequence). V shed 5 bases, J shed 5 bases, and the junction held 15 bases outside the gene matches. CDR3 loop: CASSQRAETSYHEQYF. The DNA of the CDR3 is TGTGCCAGCAGCCAGCGCGCTGAGACTAGCTATCACGAGCAGTACTTC.

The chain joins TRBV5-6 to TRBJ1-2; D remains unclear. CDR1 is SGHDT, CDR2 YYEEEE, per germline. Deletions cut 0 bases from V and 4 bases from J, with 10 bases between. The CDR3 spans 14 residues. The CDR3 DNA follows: TGTGCCAGCAGCTTGGAGGGATACTTCTATGGCTACACCTTC. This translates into CASSLEGYFYGYTF.

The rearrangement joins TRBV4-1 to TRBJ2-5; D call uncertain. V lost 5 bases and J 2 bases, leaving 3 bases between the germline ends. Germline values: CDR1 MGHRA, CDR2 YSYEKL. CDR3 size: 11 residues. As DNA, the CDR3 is TGCGCCAGCAGCGTACAAGAGACCCAGTACTTC. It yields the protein CASSVQETQYF.

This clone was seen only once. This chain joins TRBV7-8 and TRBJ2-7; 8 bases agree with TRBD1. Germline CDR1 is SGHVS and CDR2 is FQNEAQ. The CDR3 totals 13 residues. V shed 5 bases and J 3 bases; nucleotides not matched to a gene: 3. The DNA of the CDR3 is TGTGCCAGCAGCACAGACAGGGGCTACGAGCAGTACTTC. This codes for CASSTDRGYEQYF. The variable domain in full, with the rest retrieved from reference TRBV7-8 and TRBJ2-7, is GAGVSQSPRYKVAKRGQDVALRCDPISGHVSLFWYQQALGQGPEFLTYFQNEAQLDKSGLPSDRFFAERPEGSVSTLKIQRTQQEDSAVYLCASSTDRGYEQYFGPGTRLTVT.

The CDR3 DNA reads TGTGCCACCAGCAGAGAGAAAGAAGGACTAGCGTTTAATGAGCAGTTCTTC. It specifies CATSREKEGLAFNEQFF. The rearrangement links TRBV15 to TRBJ2-1; 9 nucleotides match TRBD2. With V trimmed by 0 bases and J by 7 bases, 10 bases remained unmatched. The CDR3 length is 17 residues. Germline CDR1 is LNHNV and CDR2 is YYDKDF (reference sequence). Variable domain in full (rest from reference TRBV15 and TRBJ2-1): DAMVIQNPRYQVTQFGKPVTLSCSQTLNHNVMYWYQQKSSQAPKLLFHYYDKDFNNEADTPDNFQSRRPNTSFCFLDIRSPGLGDTAMYLCATSREKEGLAFNEQFFGPGTRLTVL.

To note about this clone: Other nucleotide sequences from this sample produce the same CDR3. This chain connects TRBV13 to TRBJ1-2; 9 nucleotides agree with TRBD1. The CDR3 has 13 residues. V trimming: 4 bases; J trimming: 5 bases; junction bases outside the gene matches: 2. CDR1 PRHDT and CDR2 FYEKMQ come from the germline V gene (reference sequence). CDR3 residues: CASSSDRGYGYTF. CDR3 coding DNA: TGTGCCAGCAGCTCTGACAGGGGGTATGGCTACACCTTC.

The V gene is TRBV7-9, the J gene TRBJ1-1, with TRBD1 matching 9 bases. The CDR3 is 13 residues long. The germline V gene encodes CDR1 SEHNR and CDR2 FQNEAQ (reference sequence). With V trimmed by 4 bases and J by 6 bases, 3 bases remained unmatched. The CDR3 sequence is CASSWTGAAEAFF. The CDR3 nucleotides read TGTGCCAGCAGCTGGACAGGGGCTGCTGAAGCTTTCTTT.

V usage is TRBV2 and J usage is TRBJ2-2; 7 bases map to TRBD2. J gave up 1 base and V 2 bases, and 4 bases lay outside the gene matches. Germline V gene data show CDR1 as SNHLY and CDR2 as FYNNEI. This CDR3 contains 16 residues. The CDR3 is CASSESAGMNTGELFF. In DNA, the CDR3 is TGTGCCAGCAGTGAATCAGCGGGGATGAACACCGGGGAGCTGTTTTTT. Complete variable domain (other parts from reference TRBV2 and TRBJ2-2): EPEVTQTPSHQVTQMGQEVILRCVPISNHLYFYWYRQILGQKVEFLVSFYNNEISEKSEIFDDQFSVERPDGSNFTLKIRSTKLEDSAMYFCASSESAGMNTGELFFGEGSRLTVL.

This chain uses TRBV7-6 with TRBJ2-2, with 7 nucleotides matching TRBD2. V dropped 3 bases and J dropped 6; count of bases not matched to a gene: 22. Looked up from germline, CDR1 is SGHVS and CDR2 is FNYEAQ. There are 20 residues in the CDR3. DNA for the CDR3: TGTGCCAGCAGCTTCTATCTCGGGACTAAGGATTTCGAATCATCCGGGGAGCTGTTTTTT. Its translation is CASSFYLGTKDFESSGELFF.

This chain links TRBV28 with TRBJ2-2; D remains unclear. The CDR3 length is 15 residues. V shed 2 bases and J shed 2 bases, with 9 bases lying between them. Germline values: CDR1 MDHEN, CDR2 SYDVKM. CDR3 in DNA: TGTGCCAGCAGTTTACTGGCCGAAAACACCGGGGAGCTGTTTTTT. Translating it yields CASSLLAENTGELFF.

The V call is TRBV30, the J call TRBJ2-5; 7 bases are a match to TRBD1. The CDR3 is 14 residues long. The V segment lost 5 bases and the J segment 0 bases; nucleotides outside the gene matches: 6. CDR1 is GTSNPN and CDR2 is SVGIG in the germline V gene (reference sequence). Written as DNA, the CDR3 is TGTGCCTGGGGGGACAGTGCGTACCAAGAGACCCAGTACTTC. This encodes CAWGDSAYQETQYF.

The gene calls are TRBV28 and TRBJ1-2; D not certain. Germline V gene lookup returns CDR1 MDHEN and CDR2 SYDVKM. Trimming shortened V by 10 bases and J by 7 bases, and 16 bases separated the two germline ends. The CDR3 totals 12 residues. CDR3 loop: CATTAGVGGYTF. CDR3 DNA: TGTGCCACGACCGCAGGAGTCGGTGGCTACACCTTC.